The 12 T cell receptor beta chains given below trace back to one sample, sequenced in a study of early T cells in non-severe SARS-CoV-2 infection. TCRdb recomputed calls from the 5' RACE reads with MiXCR, one row per CDR3 protein. The sample has 40,000 to 55,000 distinct CDR3 sequences; about 6% are singletons. Sequenced here: whole blood, sampled at baseline. The receptor set was obtained from an adult who was a healthcare worker with PCR-confirmed SARS-CoV-2 infection or an uninfected control (not recorded which).

There are a few counts of this clonotype. The rearrangement uses TRBV7-2 and TRBJ2-1, with 8 bases that match TRBD1. V lost 5 bases and J lost 8; bases outside the gene matches: 14. The CDR3 is made up of 16 amino acids. Per germline, CDR1 SGHTA and CDR2 FQGNSA. The CDR3: CASSQDRVSMGDEQFF. In DNA form, the CDR3 reads TGTGCCAGCAGCCAGGACAGGGTGTCGATGGGGGATGAGCAGTTCTTC.

This clonotype was observed at least ten times. The chain is built from TRBV4-3 and TRBJ2-3, with D unresolved. The germline V gene has CDR1 LGHNA and CDR2 YSLEER. This CDR3 spans 12 amino acids. The V end lost 0 bases, the J end lost 5 bases, and 3 bases lay between the germline ends. The CDR3 DNA reads as TGCGCCAGCAGCCAAGATAAAGATACGCAGTATTTT. Translation: CASSQDKDTQYF.

This clonotype showed up just a few times. V usage is TRBV5-1 and J usage is TRBJ2-1; 9 positions agree with TRBD2. V lost 2 bases to trimming and J lost 6 bases; unmatched junction nucleotides: 6. Germline CDR1 and CDR2: SGHRS and YFSETQ. The CDR3 loop spans 15 amino acids. CDR3 in DNA: TGCGCCAGCAGCTTTCGGGTAGCGGGGGTCAATGAGCAGTTCTTC. Translating gives CASSFRVAGVNEQFF.

The table lists this clonotype with a few counts. The rearrangement uses TRBV28 and TRBJ2-5; 14 positions match TRBD2. The V gene's germline CDR1 is MDHEN and CDR2 SYDVKM. J was trimmed by 5 bases and V by 6 bases; bases with no gene match: 11. CDR3 length: 17 residues. The CDR3 sequence: CASRSAGTSGRGETQYF. The CDR3 coding sequence is TGTGCCAGCAGGTCCGCCGGGACTAGCGGGAGAGGGGAGACCCAGTACTTC. The full variable domain, completed using reference TRBV28 and TRBJ2-5, is DVKVTQSSRYLVKRTGEKVFLECVQDMDHENMFWYRQDPGLGLRLIYFSYDVKMKEKGDIPEGYSVSREKKERFSLILESASTNQTSMYLCASRSAGTSGRGETQYFGPGTRLLVL.

In regard to this clonotype: A read error may produce the germline difference seen at one junction end. The chain uses TRBV6-2 or TRBV6-3 and TRBJ2-1; D might be TRBD2 (6 bases). Germline-derived CDR1 and CDR2 are MNHEY and SVGEGT. The length of the CDR3 is 12 residues. CDR3 amino acids: CASSGLYNKQFF. The CDR3, as DNA: TGTGCCAGCAGTGGACTATACAATAAGCAGTTCTTC.

CDR3 coding DNA: TGCGCCAGCAGCTATAGGACAGGGGGCCAGAACACTGAAGCTTTCTTT. As protein: CASSYRTGGQNTEAFF. The chain combines TRBV5-1 with TRBJ1-1, with 11 bases that match TRBD1. This CDR3 has 16 residues. Germline V CDR1 and CDR2: SGHRS, YFSETQ. V lost 3 bases and J lost 1; bases outside the gene matches: 5.

This clonotype came up many times. The chain links TRBV5-5 to TRBJ1-4, with TRBD1 matching 9 bases. CDR1 SGHKS and CDR2 YYEKEE come from the germline V gene (reference sequence). The CDR3 consists of 15 residues. V shed 4 bases, J shed 5 bases, and the junction held 6 bases outside the gene matches. The CDR3, as DNA: TGTGCCAGCAGCGTCGGGACAGGGATAAATGAAAAACTGTTTTTT. Residues: CASSVGTGINEKLFF.

This clonotype came up a few times. This chain joins TRBV9 and TRBJ2-2; perhaps TRBD2 as D (6 bases). This CDR3 is built from 17 residues. The V end lost 3 bases, the J end lost 1 base, and 16 bases lay between the germline ends. CDR1 SGDLS and CDR2 YYNGEE come from the germline V gene. CDR3 sequence reads: CASSGRGIARNTGELFF. Written as DNA, the CDR3 is TGTGCCAGCAGCGGTCGGGGGATCGCACGGAACACCGGGGAGCTGTTTTTT. Full variable domain (rest looked up from reference TRBV9 and TRBJ2-2): DSGVTQTPKHLITATGQRVTLRCSPRSGDLSVYWYQQSLDQGLQFLIQYYNGEERAKGNILERFSAQQFPDLHSELNLSSLELGDSALYFCASSGRGIARNTGELFFGEGSRLTVL.

There are many counts of this clonotype. The rearrangement links TRBV6-6 to TRBJ2-1; a possible D gene is TRBD1 (5 bases). V was trimmed by 0 bases and J by 3 bases, leaving 9 bases between them. This CDR3 spans 15 amino acids. Germline lookup yields CDR1 MNHNY and CDR2 SVGAGI (reference sequence). The CDR3 DNA reads as TGTGCCAGCAGTTACTCTGGGGCAATCTACAATGAGCAGTTCTTC. Its translation is CASSYSGAIYNEQFF.

This clonotype was picked up many times. This sequence joins TRBV5-1 and TRBJ2-2; D is possibly TRBD1 (5 bases). This CDR3 contains 16 residues. Deletions cut 3 bases from V and 1 base from J, with 13 bases between. Germline V CDR1 and CDR2: SGHRS, YFSETQ. CDR3 bases: TGCGCCAGCAGCTCCTCTTGGGGCGGGAACACCGGGGAGCTGTTTTTT. Its translation is CASSSSWGGNTGELFF.

The rearrangement uses TRBV12-3 or TRBV12-4 and TRBJ1-6, with 8 bases aligning to TRBD1. The V gene end was trimmed by 2 bases and the J gene end by 7 bases; junction bases not matched to a gene: 4. This CDR3 contains 15 residues. The CDR3 loop is CASSLSGQENSPLHF. The DNA for the CDR3 is TGTGCCAGCAGTTTATCGGGACAGGAAAATTCACCCCTCCACTTT.

This clonotype was found many times. The chain uses TRBV11-2 and TRBJ2-6; no clear D gene. Germline V CDR1 and CDR2: SGHAT, FQNNGV. The CDR3 spans 16 residues. The V and J ends lost 0 bases and 2 bases respectively, with 8 bases between them. The CDR3 here is CASSLDRSAGANVLTF. The CDR3 DNA is TGTGCCAGCAGCTTAGACAGGTCTGCTGGGGCCAACGTCCTGACTTTC.